The 2 T cell receptor beta chains given below trace back to one sample, sequenced in a study of blood T cell repertoires in COVID-19. Only in-frame clones appear in the TCRdb table, and some are missing; sequencing was by immunoSEQ multiplex PCR. The table has roughly 180,000 clones, more than 70% seen once. The material sequenced was PBMCs or T cells enriched from blood (not recorded which). The receptor set was obtained from a man aged 60-69 years who had recovered from COVID-19.

This clone was counted between two and nine times. The chain carries TRBV11-3 and TRBJ1-3, with D hard to call. The length of the CDR3 is 14 residues. Trimming removed 1 base at V and 3 bases at J, with 7 bases between. CDR1 SGHNT and CDR2 YENEEA come from the germline V gene. CDR3 residues: CASSLGGNGNTIYF. The CDR3 DNA is TGTGCCAGCAGCTTAGGAGGGAATGGAAACACCATATATTTT.

The rearrangement joins TRBV28 to TRBJ1-4, with 12 bases matching TRBD1. V trimming: 5 bases; J trimming: 6 bases; junction bases outside the gene matches: 16. The germline V gene has CDR1 MDHEN and CDR2 SYDVKM. The CDR3 is made up of 19 amino acids. CDR3 in DNA: TGTGCCAGCAGTACTCCGGGACAGGGGGCGCGTGAAGTTTATGAAAAACTGTTTTTT. Translated, it gives CASSTPGQGAREVYEKLFF.